The next 18 T cell receptor beta chains were all read from a single sample in a study of cytomegalovirus exposure and HLA in healthy donors. Amplification used 60 Vbeta primers and 13 Jbeta primers. The repertoire was sequenced with immunoSEQ multiplex PCR; TCRdb's copy has only in-frame clones and lacks some. Of under 200,000 clones in the sample, approximately 72% were seen once. Specimen: PBMCs. The receptors shown here come from a female donor in good health and CMV-seronegative.

The chain carries TRBV11-1 and TRBJ2-7; D may be TRBD1 (6 bases). Germline V gene data show CDR1 as SGHAT and CDR2 as FQDESV (reference sequence). V lost 5 bases and J lost 1, with 18 bases in between. This CDR3 spans 16 amino acids. CDR3 sequence (DNA): TGTGCCAGCAGCCGCATTAACAGGGATCTTTCCTACGAGCAGTACTTC. Residues: CASSRINRDLSYEQYF.

Here the CDR3 DNA reads TGTGCCAGCACCTGGACAGGGAGCACAGATACGCAGTATTTT. It translates to CASTWTGSTDTQYF. This sequence joins TRBV7-2 and TRBJ2-3; 8 nucleotides line up with TRBD1. Germline V gene sequence: CDR1 SGHTA, CDR2 FQGNSA. The CDR3 is 14 residues long. The trim removed 7 bases at V and 0 bases at J, leaving 3 bases unmatched.

The rearrangement links TRBV20-1 to TRBJ1-4; D possibly corresponds to TRBD1 (5 bases). The CDR3 is 10 residues long. V lost 1 base to trimming and J lost 12 bases, with 6 bases between them. Germline loops: CDR1 DFQATT, CDR2 SNEGSKA (reference sequence). CDR3 sequence reads: CSARGRELFF. The CDR3 coding sequence is TGCAGTGCTAGAGGCAGGGAACTGTTTTTT.

The chain has TRBV6-6 and TRBJ1-5; a possible D gene is TRBD1 (5 bases). Germline V gene sequence: CDR1 MNHNY, CDR2 SVGAGI (reference sequence). CDR3 length: 15 amino acids. Trimming took 4 bases from V and 1 from J, leaving 11 bases between them. CDR3 sequence (DNA): TGTGCCAGCAGTTTCTGGGGGGAGAGCAATCAGCCCCAGCATTTT. Translation: CASSFWGESNQPQHF.

The CDR3 nucleotides are TGTGCCAGCAGCCTAGGACAGGGCGACTACGAGCAGTACTTC. Amino acid sequence: CASSLGQGDYEQYF. V gene TRBV21-1 combines with J gene TRBJ2-7; the table names TRBD1, a call not compared with the DNA. TRBV21-1 is labeled a pseudogene. The CDR3 consists of 14 residues.

The chain recombines TRBV11-1 with TRBJ2-5, with D possibly matching TRBD1 (6 bases). The length of the CDR3 is 15 residues. Between the trimmed V and J ends, which lost 3 bases and 5 bases, there was a span of 16 bases. Germline values: CDR1 SGHAT, CDR2 FQDESV (reference sequence). CDR3 sequence (DNA): TGTGCCAGCAGCTTCACCCCTACAGGGTCGGAGACCCAGTACTTC. This codes for CASSFTPTGSETQYF.

CDR3 region: CSVGKLAGAYQETQYF. Written as DNA, the CDR3 is TGCAGCGTCGGAAAACTAGCGGGGGCGTACCAAGAGACCCAGTACTTC. This rearrangement joins TRBV29-1 to TRBJ2-5; 11 nucleotides line up with TRBD2. The CDR3 spans 16 residues. The V gene end was trimmed by 6 bases and the J gene end by 0 bases; junction bases not matched to a gene: 9. Germline assignment: CDR1 SQVTM and CDR2 ANQGSEA.

The rearrangement uses TRBV9 and TRBJ2-6; 11 nucleotides line up with TRBD1. CDR3 size: 17 residues. J gave up 2 bases and V 4 bases, and 5 bases lay outside the gene matches. CDR1 SGDLS and CDR2 YYNGEE come from the germline V gene. The CDR3, as DNA: TGTGCCAGCAGCCCGAGGGACAGGGGGACTGGGGCCAACGTCCTGACTTTC. Its translation: CASSPRDRGTGANVLTF. Full variable domain (rest looked up from reference TRBV9 and TRBJ2-6): DSGVTQTPKHLITATGQRVTLRCSPRSGDLSVYWYQQSLDQGLQFLIQYYNGEERAKGNILERFSAQQFPDLHSELNLSSLELGDSALYFCASSPRDRGTGANVLTFGAGSRLTVL.

The rearrangement uses TRBV7-9 and TRBJ1-2; 8 bases map to TRBD1. Germline lookup yields CDR1 SEHNR and CDR2 FQNEAQ (reference sequence). The CDR3 consists of 13 residues. V lost 3 bases to trimming and J lost 8 bases; unmatched junction nucleotides: 5. The CDR3 DNA follows: TGTGCCAGCAGCTTGACAGGGGCCGGAGGCTACACCTTC. Its translation: CASSLTGAGGYTF.

The J gene is TRBJ1-2, the V gene TRBV5-1; the match to TRBD1 covers 9 bases. Germline V gene sequence: CDR1 SGHRS, CDR2 YFSETQ. There are 14 residues in the CDR3. J was trimmed by 7 bases and V by 4 bases; bases with no gene match: 8. CDR3 residues: CASSQGQGSGGYTF. Here the CDR3 DNA reads TGCGCCAGCAGCCAGGGACAGGGCAGCGGTGGCTACACCTTC.

The chain joins TRBV19 to TRBJ2-7; TRBD1 matches at 10 bases. The CDR3 is 14 amino acids. The V segment lost 5 bases and the J segment 6 bases; nucleotides outside the gene matches: 7. Germline CDR1 LNHDA, CDR2 SQIVND (reference sequence). In DNA, the CDR3 is TGTGCCAGTAGTTTGGACAGGGGGGAGTCCGAGCAGTACTTC. Encoded protein: CASSLDRGESEQYF.

The chain couples TRBV11-3 to TRBJ2-2; 10 nucleotides agree with TRBD1. J gave up 3 bases and V 4 bases, and 5 bases lay outside the gene matches. CDR3 length: 16 residues. Germline V gives CDR1 SGHNT, CDR2 YENEEA. The CDR3 loop is CASSSRQGADTGELFF. The CDR3 DNA sequence: TGTGCCAGCAGCTCAAGACAGGGGGCAGACACCGGGGAGCTGTTTTTT.

The gene calls are TRBV10-3 and TRBJ2-3, with D possibly being TRBD1 (8 bases). The CDR3 is 15 residues long. CDR1 ENHRY and CDR2 SYGVKD come from the germline V gene. V was trimmed by 5 bases and J by 3 bases, leaving 15 bases between them. The DNA for the CDR3 is TGTGCCATCAGTAACAGGGGGGAGGGGACAGATACGCAGTATTTT. Translation: CAISNRGEGTDTQYF.

V gene TRBV7-2 combines with J gene TRBJ2-5; 10 bases are shared with TRBD2. The V gene's germline CDR1 is SGHTA and CDR2 FQGNSA. This CDR3 is built from 14 residues. The trim removed 4 bases at V and 7 bases at J, leaving 6 bases unmatched. The CDR3 DNA follows: TGTGCCAGCAGCTCAGGGACTAGCGCGGGGACCCAGTACTTC. This sequence encodes CASSSGTSAGTQYF. Together with reference TRBV7-2 and TRBJ2-5, the CDR3 gives the full variable domain: GAGVSQSPSNKVTEKGKDVELRCDPISGHTALYWYRQSLGQGLEFLIYFQGNSAPDKSGLPSDRFSAERTGGSVSTLTIQRTQQEDSAVYLCASSSGTSAGTQYFGPGTRLLVL.

The table lists this clone with a few counts. The chain has TRBV5-1 and TRBJ2-7; 9 bases match TRBD2. Germline values: CDR1 SGHRS, CDR2 YFSETQ. Losses at the gene ends were 4 bases for V and 5 bases for J; bases not matched to a gene: 7. This CDR3 is built from 14 residues. The CDR3 protein is CASSRGTSQNEQYF. The CDR3, as DNA: TGCGCCAGCAGCCGCGGGACTAGCCAAAACGAGCAGTACTTC.

This chain joins TRBV7-9 and TRBJ2-5, with 7 bases lining up with TRBD2. The ends lost 1 base at V and 1 base at J; junction bases unmatched: 15. Looked up from germline, CDR1 is SEHNR and CDR2 is FQNEAQ (reference sequence). CDR3 length: 19 amino acids. The CDR3 region is CASSLGLFKAGTPQETQYF. The CDR3 nucleotides read TGTGCCAGCAGCTTAGGGCTGTTCAAAGCGGGGACGCCCCAAGAGACCCAGTACTTC.

This chain links TRBV28 with TRBJ2-5; 7 bases are a match to TRBD1. The CDR3 sequence is 17 residues long. V shed 6 bases and J 5 bases; nucleotides not matched to a gene: 18. Germline V gene data show CDR1 as MDHEN and CDR2 as SYDVKM. CDR3: CASSLPRTGVSLETQYF. CDR3 coding DNA: TGTGCCAGCAGCCTCCCCCGGACAGGCGTTAGCTTGGAGACCCAGTACTTC.

The chain has TRBV9 and TRBJ2-2; D remains ambiguous. This CDR3 contains 19 residues. Germline CDR1 SGDLS, CDR2 YYNGEE. Trimming cost V 0 bases and J 5 bases, with 23 bases left between them. The CDR3 loop is CASSVVPVTTSDGTGELFF. In DNA, the CDR3 is TGTGCCAGCAGCGTAGTCCCAGTGACGACGAGCGACGGAACCGGGGAGCTGTTTTTT.